Presented here are 14 T cell receptor beta chains from one specimen sequenced in a study of blood T cell repertoires in COVID-19. Sequencing was performed with immunoSEQ multiplex PCR; in TCRdb, only in-frame clones are kept and a portion is missing. The profile covers about 250,000 clones, with 88% appearing a single time and roughly 6.7% taken by the ten largest. Sequencing was carried out using peripheral blood. All receptors derive from a woman in her 30s with COVID-19, enrolled during active disease.

This clone was seen just once. V gene TRBV6-2 or TRBV6-3 combines with J gene TRBJ1-2; no clear D. The CDR3 has 13 residues. Per the germline V gene, CDR1 is MNHEY and CDR2 is SVGEGT. Between the trimmed V and J ends, which lost 3 bases and 4 bases, there was a span of 9 bases. Here the CDR3 reads CASSYGAFYGYTF. The CDR3 DNA sequence: TGTGCCAGCAGTTATGGAGCGTTCTATGGCTACACCTTC.

V and J are TRBV11-2 and TRBJ1-4; weak D call: TRBD1 (5 bases). The CDR3 length is 11 residues. Between the trimmed V and J ends, which lost 7 bases and 8 bases, there was a span of 8 bases. CDR1 SGHAT and CDR2 FQNNGV come from the germline V gene. The CDR3 is CASNQGEKLFF. CDR3 bases: TGTGCCAGCAACCAGGGCGAAAAACTGTTTTTT.

The genes are TRBV27 and TRBJ1-3, with 8 bases fitting TRBD1. CDR3 length: 15 amino acids. The germline V gene has CDR1 MNHEY and CDR2 SMNVEV (reference sequence). J lost 2 bases, V lost 6 bases, and 6 bases had no gene match. CDR3 loop: CASSPRGRAGNTIYF. In nucleotides, the CDR3 is TGTGCCAGCAGCCCCAGGGGGCGCGCTGGAAACACCATATATTTT.

The chain joins TRBV5-8 to TRBJ1-1; perhaps TRBD1 as D (6 bases). The V gene's germline CDR1 is SGHTS and CDR2 YDEGEE. Trimming cost V 5 bases and J 3 bases, with 14 bases left between them. The CDR3 has 14 amino acids. CDR3 in DNA: TGTGCCAGCAGAAAACGACAGGCCGACACTGAAGCTTTCTTT. This codes for CASRKRQADTEAFF. The full variable domain, completed using reference TRBV5-8 and TRBJ1-1, is EAGVTQSPTHLIKTRGQQATLRCSPISGHTSVYWYQQALGLGLQFLLWYDEGEERNRGNFPPRFSGRQFPNYSSELNVNALELEDSALYLCASRKRQADTEAFFGQGTRLTVV.

This sequence joins TRBV7-2 and TRBJ1-3, with D possibly being TRBD1 (5 bases). In germline, CDR1 is SGHTA, CDR2 FQGNSA. Trimming stripped 2 bases from V and 1 base from J, with 15 bases between. The CDR3 is 17 residues long. The DNA of the CDR3 is TGTGCCAGCAGCTTAATGGGGGAGGGGTGGTCTGGAAACACCATATATTTT. This encodes CASSLMGEGWSGNTIYF.

Only one count was recorded for this clone. V and J are TRBV3-1 (or the pseudogene TRBV3-2) and TRBJ2-7; D is possibly TRBD1 (6 bases). This CDR3 spans 12 amino acids. In germline, CDR1 is LGHDT, CDR2 YNNKEL (reference sequence). The germline V and J ends were trimmed by 4 bases and 7 bases, with 11 bases remaining between them. CDR3 nucleotide sequence: TGTGCCAGCAGCCGGGGAACAGGGGAGCAGTACGTC. This encodes CASSRGTGEQYV.

A remark on this clone: At one end the junction does not follow the germline gene, possibly because of a read error. This sequence joins TRBV4-3 and TRBJ2-3; D possibly corresponds to TRBD2 (6 bases). The CDR3 extends over 12 amino acids. The V gene's germline CDR1 is LGHNA and CDR2 YSLEER. CDR3 sequence (DNA): TGCGCCAGCAGCCAAATCTCCGGGAGCCCAACTTTT. Amino acids: CASSQISGSPTF.

This clone came up once. The rearrangement uses TRBV10-1 and TRBJ2-1; 11 bases fit TRBD2. Losses at the gene ends were 4 bases for V and 4 bases for J; bases not matched to a gene: 3. In germline, CDR1 is WNHNN, CDR2 SYGVQD (reference sequence). The length of the CDR3 is 15 residues. The CDR3 region is CASSATSGVYNEQFF. The CDR3 DNA sequence: TGCGCCAGCAGTGCGACTAGCGGGGTTTACAATGAGCAGTTCTTC.

CDR3 region: CASSERGGAYDTQYF. In DNA form, the CDR3 reads TGCGCCAGCAGTGAGCGGGGGGGCGCATATGATACGCAGTATTTT. The chain has TRBV10-1 and TRBJ2-3, with 8 bases lining up with TRBD2. The CDR3 is 15 amino acids. V trimming: 2 bases; J trimming: 6 bases; junction bases outside the gene matches: 7. In germline, CDR1 is WNHNN, CDR2 SYGVQD (reference sequence).

This clone was found a few times. The chain carries TRBV4-3 and TRBJ2-1; weak D call: TRBD2 (6 bases). Germline assignment: CDR1 LGHNA and CDR2 YSLEER. Trimming shortened V by 0 bases and J by 2 bases, and 23 bases separated the two germline ends. This CDR3 is built from 20 residues. The CDR3 here is CASSQDPAGPAGIAYNEQFF. The CDR3 bases are TGCGCCAGCAGCCAAGACCCGGCGGGGCCGGCAGGGATCGCCTACAATGAGCAGTTCTTC.

The V gene is TRBV19, the J gene TRBJ1-1; 7 positions match TRBD1. Germline CDR1 reads LNHDA; CDR2 reads SQIVND (reference sequence). J was trimmed by 6 bases and V by 4 bases; bases with no gene match: 11. The length of the CDR3 is 15 residues. The CDR3 coding sequence is TGTGCCAGTAGTAAGGTGGAGGGACAGTTCCCTGAAGCTTTCTTT. It encodes CASSKVEGQFPEAFF.

CDR3 coding DNA: TGTGCCAGCAGCTCGAGGGACATCAGCTCCTACGAGCAGTACTTC. Its protein product is CASSSRDISSYEQYF. This chain links TRBV7-9 with TRBJ2-7; TRBD1 might be the D (6 bases). V was shortened by 4 bases and J by 0 bases, with 13 bases between the two germline ends. CDR3 size: 15 residues. The germline gives CDR1 SEHNR, CDR2 FQNEAQ (reference sequence).

This clone was detected a few times. The chain couples TRBV15 to TRBJ2-5; no firm D call. The germline gives CDR1 LNHNV, CDR2 YYDKDF (reference sequence). CDR3 length: 13 residues. Trimming took off 0 bases at V and 3 bases at J, with 5 bases between the two ends. Here the CDR3 DNA reads TGTGCCACCAGCAGAGAAACGGAAGAGACCCAGTACTTC. Translated, it gives CATSRETEETQYF.

V gene TRBV20-1 combines with J gene TRBJ2-3; 7 bases are shared with TRBD2. Germline values: CDR1 DFQATT, CDR2 SNEGSKA (reference sequence). This CDR3 is built from 11 residues. J gave up 5 bases and V 5 bases, and 1 base lay outside the gene matches. The CDR3 nucleotides are TGCAGTGCTCAGCGGGGAGATACGCAGTATTTT. This encodes CSAQRGDTQYF.